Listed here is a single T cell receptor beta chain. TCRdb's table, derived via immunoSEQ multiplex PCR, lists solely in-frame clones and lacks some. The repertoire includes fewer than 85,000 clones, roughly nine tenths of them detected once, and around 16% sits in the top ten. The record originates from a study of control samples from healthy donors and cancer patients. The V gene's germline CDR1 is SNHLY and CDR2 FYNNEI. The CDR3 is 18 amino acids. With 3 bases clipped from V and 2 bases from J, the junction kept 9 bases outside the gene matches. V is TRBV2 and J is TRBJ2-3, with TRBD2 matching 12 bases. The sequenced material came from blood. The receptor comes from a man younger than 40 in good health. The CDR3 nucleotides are TGTGCCAGCAGTGAGCCTAGCGGGGGGGATCCGTCCACAGATACGCAGTATTTT. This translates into CASSEPSGGDPSTDTQYF.